This TCR beta chain was found in a study of blood T cell repertoires in COVID-19 (dated by TCRdb to the early 2020s). Background on the whole study: The collaborator samples originated in the United States, Italy and Spain and spanned the acute and convalescent phases of COVID-19. The material from the prospective study consisted of cDNA or gDNA derived from T cells, B-cell-depleted T cells, or PBMCs. Deeply sampled blood TCRbeta repertoires from subjects exposed to, actively infected with, or recovered from COVID-19 were included in the dataset. The repertoires were made available in a free public database intended to serve as a resource for research on the immune response to SARS-CoV-2. Samples came from the ongoing ImmuneRACE study (first 160 participants) plus 1,254 subjects from 6 global collaborators. The sample metadata nearly always contained a de-identified subject ID, COVID-19 status, age in years and sex. Where HLA class I and class II types were available, the types were taken from metadata supplied by the sample provider, not from assay-based typing.

The germline ends are 9 bases apart after V is trimmed by 4 bases and J by 5 bases. CDR1 and CDR2 (SGHRS, YFSETQ) derive from the germline V gene. Including cysteine and phenylalanine, the CDR3 has 12 amino acids. Only CDR3 DNA is held: 36 bases, read in frame from base 1. Each collaborating institution followed its own protocols to collect whole blood in K2EDTA tubes. For TCRbeta analysis, collaborators shipped samples as frozen whole blood, isolated PBMCs, or DNA extracted from either of those sample types. The immunoSEQ Assay, a bias-controlled multiplex PCR, was used to amplify TCRbeta CDR3 regions from genomic DNA. Concerning the study's data processing: The number of nucleated cells in each sample was estimated from the amplification of reference gene primers within the assay. Sequence reads were collapsed and filtered to measure the absolute abundance of every unique TCRbeta CDR3 rearrangement. For each sample, productive Simpson clonality was calculated as the square root of Simpson's diversity index over productive rearrangements. TCRdb provides this immuneACCESS table in a form limited to in-frame rearrangements. Some clones are lacking; in checked studies, under half of them reflect an unresolved V gene, and why the rest are absent is not known. D and trimming were read from the DNA, whereas the V and J calls and clone size are those reported in that table. Recorded for this sample are approximately 26,000 clones; roughly 85% of them occurred a single time. The ten largest clones take up under 35% of the sample.

About this clone: The target of this receptor is not known. Per-base quality was not reported, and no clone a single base away is much larger than it.

General conclusions and limits of the study: The amount of clinical and demographic metadata varied by source and participant and was provided uncurated.

The sequence was obtained from a human donor in a cohort sampled during active COVID-19. The sample comprised peripheral blood. The V and J genes are TRBV5-1 and TRBJ2-5; the D gene assignment is ambiguous. The bases read TGCGCCAGCAGCCGCTCGAGGGAGACCCAGTACTTC. This gives the protein CASSRSRETQYF.